A selection of T cell receptor beta chains follows, all from one sample in a study of T-cell reconstitution after alpha-beta-depleted transplantation in children. In TCRdb, the PCR reads were re-called with MiXCR into one record per CDR3 protein. The sample records 450,000 to 600,000 distinct CDR3 sequences, approximately 29% being singletons. The sample was PBMCs from the stem cell graft donor, taken from the stem cell graft. The receptors were gathered from a human donor who donated a stem cell graft to a child with aplastic anemia. CDR3s include the opening cysteine and the closing phenylalanine or tryptophan. The order of the fields is CDR3 length, J gene, V gene, clone size, D gene, CDR3 protein, CDR3 DNA. A D gene is named only where the DNA matches it firmly. The listing skips clone size in some rows; elsewhere it reads once, few, many or a size class.

>14|TRBJ1-2|TRBV20-1|.|.
CSARTPFRVYGYTF
TGCAGTGCTAGGACCCCTTTTCGCGTTTATGGCTACACCTTC
>13|TRBJ1-4|TRBV30|.|.
CAWRGFSREKLFF
TGTGCCTGGAGGGGTTTTAGCCGCGAAAAACTGTTTTTT
>11|TRBJ1-1|TRBV5-5|.|.
CASTGGTEAFF
TGTGCCAGCACGGGGGGGACTGAAGCTTTCTTT
>15|TRBJ1-1|TRBV20-1|.|.
CSARDGEVPRTEAFF
TGCAGTGCTAGAGATGGAGAGGTGCCGAGGACTGAAGCTTTCTTT
>13|TRBJ2-2|TRBV29-1|.|.
CSARTQVTGELFF
TGCAGCGCCCGGACCCAAGTCACCGGGGAGCTGTTTTTT
>15|TRBJ2-1|TRBV6-1|many|TRBD1
CASSRDRGRLNEQFF
TGTGCCAGCAGCCGCGACAGGGGGCGGCTGAATGAGCAGTTCTTC
>15|TRBJ1-1|TRBV6-5|many|.
CASSDSPWRRAEAFF
TGTGCCAGCAGTGACTCTCCCTGGAGGAGGGCTGAAGCTTTCTTT
>15|TRBJ1-5|TRBV5-1|few|TRBD1
CASSSAGQPNQPQHF
TGCGCCAGCAGCTCAGCGGGACAGCCCAATCAGCCCCAGCATTTT
>12|TRBJ2-5|TRBV6-5|.|.
CASSLNGETQYF
TGTGCCAGCAGTTTAAATGGGGAGACCCAGTACTTC
>15|TRBJ2-2|TRBV5-1|many|.
CASSNGQTWSGELFF
TGCGCCAGCAGCAATGGACAGACTTGGAGCGGGGAGCTGTTTTTT
>16|TRBJ2-7|TRBV27|.|.
CASSLGYGTLAYEQYF
TGTGCCAGCAGTTTGGGCTACGGGACACTCGCCTACGAGCAGTACTTC
>15|TRBJ2-1|TRBV12-3/TRBV12-4|few|.
CATSSGGGPYNEQFF
TGTGCCACCTCCTCAGGGGGAGGACCATACAATGAGCAGTTCTTC
>16|TRBJ2-1|TRBV29-1|.|.
CSVEGWSESSYNEQFF
TGCAGCGTTGAGGGCTGGTCGGAGAGCTCCTACAATGAGCAGTTCTTC
>15|TRBJ1-3|TRBV5-4|few|.
CATSREGFSGNTIYF
TGTGCCACGTCCAGGGAAGGCTTCTCTGGAAACACCATATATTTT
>14|TRBJ1-2|TRBV6-5|.|TRBD1
CASSYRDRFYGYTF
TGTGCCAGCAGTTACCGGGACAGGTTCTATGGCTACACCTTC
>12|TRBJ1-1|TRBV29-1|.|.
CSADLGRTEAFF
TGCAGCGCCGACCTGGGAAGGACTGAAGCTTTCTTT
>15|TRBJ2-7|TRBV5-1|.|TRBD1
CASGTGTGGSYEQYF
TGCGCCAGCGGAACCGGGACAGGGGGGTCCTACGAGCAGTACTTC
>13|TRBJ1-5|TRBV29-1|.|.
CSVGGISNQPQHF
TGCAGCGTTGGGGGAATTAGCAATCAGCCCCAGCATTTT
>16|TRBJ2-1|TRBV7-9|few|TRBD2
CASSVPSGRAVNEQFF
TGTGCCAGCAGCGTCCCTAGCGGGAGGGCCGTCAATGAGCAGTTCTTC
>13|TRBJ2-7|TRBV6-6|few|.
CASSYDPSYEQYF
TGTGCCAGCAGTTATGACCCCTCCTACGAGCAGTACTTC
>16|TRBJ2-1|TRBV25-1|.|TRBD1
CASRTQGQGGYNEQFF
TGTGCCAGCAGAACCCAGGGACAGGGCGGCTACAATGAGCAGTTCTTC
>13|TRBJ2-3|TRBV29-1|few|.
CSVSVASPDTQYF
TGCAGCGTTTCTGTAGCGTCTCCAGATACGCAGTATTTT
>15|TRBJ1-2|TRBV19|.|.
CASSIVGRANYGYTF
TGTGCCAGTAGTATAGTTGGCCGAGCTAACTATGGCTACACCTTC
>15|TRBJ2-5|TRBV12-3/TRBV12-4|.|.
CASSLGGQIQETQYF
TGTGCCAGCAGTTTAGGAGGGCAGATCCAAGAGACCCAGTACTTC
>15|TRBJ1-5|TRBV6-2/TRBV6-3|.|TRBD1
CASSYGQGAGQPQHF
TGTGCCAGCAGTTACGGGCAGGGGGCTGGTCAGCCCCAGCATTTT
>14|TRBJ1-1|TRBV5-1|many|.
CASSLNAGVSEAFF
TGCGCCAGCAGCTTGAATGCGGGGGTGTCTGAAGCTTTCTTT
>14|TRBJ1-1|TRBV5-1|.|.
CASRYQGTYTEAFF
TGCGCCAGCCGATATCAGGGGACGTATACTGAAGCTTTCTTT
>16|TRBJ2-1|TRBV5-1|.|TRBD2
CASSSLTSGSSREQFF
TGCGCCAGCAGCTCCCTGACTAGCGGGAGCTCTCGGGAGCAGTTCTTC
>15|TRBJ2-5|TRBV30|.|.
CAWSVATSRFETQYF
TGTGCCTGGAGTGTCGCGACTAGTCGGTTTGAGACCCAGTACTTC
>15|TRBJ2-1|TRBV19|few|.
CASSIQGGSYNEQFF
TGTGCCAGTAGTATCCAGGGTGGGTCCTACAATGAGCAGTTCTTC
>15|TRBJ2-3|TRBV27|few|TRBD1
CASSGRGFPTDTQYF
TGTGCCAGCAGCGGCAGGGGGTTTCCTACAGATACGCAGTATTTT